Below, 24 T cell receptor beta chains from the same sample are listed, as sequenced in a study of PD-L1 blockade in urothelial cancer (TCRdb year 2017). The library came from the immunoSEQ multiplex PCR assay. TCRdb limited this immuneACCESS table to in-frame rearrangements with V and J called. A share of clones is missing; checked studies link under half to unresolved V genes, and the rest is unexplained. The sample has tens of thousands of clones on record, around 75% of them singletons. The ten top clones hold about 2.1% of the sample. Sequences were derived from PBMCs, sampled around atezolizumab (anti-PD-L1) treatment. Receptors originate from a man aged 45-65 years with urothelial cancer.

The V call is TRBV14, the J call TRBJ1-2; a possible D gene is TRBD1 (5 bases). The V end was cut by 4 bases, the J end by 4 bases, with 16 bases between. Germline V gives CDR1 SGHDN, CDR2 FVKESK. There are 15 residues in the CDR3. The CDR3 DNA reads as TGTGCCAGCAGCCCCAGGGAGGGATCGTTCTATGGCTACACCTTC. Translated, it gives CASSPREGSFYGYTF.

This clone was picked up one time. The chain carries TRBV27 and TRBJ2-7, with D perhaps TRBD1 (6 bases). V lost 6 bases, J lost 0 bases, and 15 bases lay in between. The CDR3 consists of 15 residues. CDR1 is MNHEY and CDR2 is SMNVEV in the germline V gene (reference sequence). The CDR3 DNA is TGTGCCAGCAGACCTCAGGGGTCGGGCTCCTACGAGCAGTACGTC. Residues: CASRPQGSGSYEQYV.

The J gene is TRBJ2-1, the V gene TRBV5-4; the D gene is possibly TRBD2 (5 bases). This CDR3 is 13 amino acids long. Germline CDR1 SGHNT, CDR2 YYREEE (reference sequence). V lost 0 bases to trimming and J lost 12 bases, with 13 bases between them. This CDR3 is CASSLAQTRVQFF. CDR3 sequence (DNA): TGTGCCAGCAGCTTGGCCCAAACTAGAGTGCAGTTCTTC.

The V call is TRBV27, the J call TRBJ1-5; D remains ambiguous. Germline V lookup: CDR1 MNHEY, CDR2 SMNVEV (reference sequence). V dropped 5 bases and J dropped 0 bases, with 11 bases sitting between them. This CDR3 is built from 15 residues. CDR3 residues: CASSPGVVSNQPQHF. The DNA of the CDR3 is TGTGCCAGCAGTCCGGGAGTCGTTAGCAATCAGCCCCAGCATTTT.

This chain joins TRBV14 and TRBJ2-1; TRBD2 agrees at 8 bases. V lost 4 bases and J lost 7; bases outside the gene matches: 9. The germline V gene has CDR1 SGHDN and CDR2 FVKESK. The CDR3 loop spans 15 amino acids. CDR3 in amino acids: CASSPTRLARNEQFF. The CDR3 DNA sequence: TGTGCCAGCAGCCCCACTCGACTAGCGCGAAATGAGCAGTTCTTC. Full variable domain (remainder filled in from reference TRBV14 and TRBJ2-1): EAGVTQFPSHSVIEKGQTVTLRCDPISGHDNLYWYRRVMGKEIKFLLHFVKESKQDESGMPNNRFLAERTGGTYSTLKVQPAELEDSGVYFCASSPTRLARNEQFFGPGTRLTVL.

The genes are TRBV28 and TRBJ2-1; 14 bases map to TRBD2. Trimming cost V 1 base and J 2 bases; bases outside gene matches: 7. The V gene's germline CDR1 is MDHEN and CDR2 SYDVKM. The CDR3 extends over 19 amino acids. The CDR3 sequence is CASSLSGLAGVYAYNEQFF. The CDR3 DNA follows: TGTGCCAGCAGTTTATCGGGACTAGCGGGAGTGTACGCCTACAATGAGCAGTTCTTC. The full variable domain, with the rest looked up from reference TRBV28 and TRBJ2-1, is DVKVTQSSRYLVKRTGEKVFLECVQDMDHENMFWYRQDPGLGLRLIYFSYDVKMKEKGDIPEGYSVSREKKERFSLILESASTNQTSMYLCASSLSGLAGVYAYNEQFFGPGTRLTVL.

This clone is medium-sized. The genes are TRBV6-5 and TRBJ1-1, with TRBD1 as a possible D gene (5 bases). The CDR3 loop spans 12 amino acids. The germline gives CDR1 MNHEY, CDR2 SVGAGI. V lost 5 bases and J lost 11, with 15 bases in between. Here the CDR3 reads CASSLTGGGAFF. DNA for the CDR3: TGTGCCAGCAGTCTAACGGGCGGGGGGGCTTTCTTT.

The CDR3 DNA follows: TGCGCCAGCAGCAGGGACAGCCTGAATAATTCACCCCTCCACTTT. This translates into CASSRDSLNNSPLHF. V and J are TRBV5-1 and TRBJ1-6, with 7 positions matching TRBD1. Trimming removed 4 bases from V and 5 bases from J; junction bases left unmatched: 6. The CDR3 spans 15 residues. Germline CDR1 is SGHRS and CDR2 is YFSETQ.

This clone was recorded once. V is TRBV5-4 and J is TRBJ1-1; possible D gene TRBD1, 6 bases. V lost 4 bases and J lost 6, with 19 bases in between. CDR3 length: 15 amino acids. From germline, CDR1 is SGHNT and CDR2 YYREEE (reference sequence). The CDR3 sequence: CASSQGMRGLAEAFF. The DNA of the CDR3 is TGTGCCAGCAGCCAGGGCATGCGGGGGCTCGCTGAAGCTTTCTTT.

The chain uses TRBV30 and TRBJ2-7, with TRBD1 identical over 8 bases. The CDR3 covers 13 residues. The J segment lost 7 bases and the V segment lost 2 bases, leaving 7 bases of the junction unmatched. Looked up from germline, CDR1 is GTSNPN and CDR2 is SVGIG (reference sequence). CDR3 nucleotide sequence: TGTGCCTGGAGTCAGGGGGCTCGACGGGAGCAGTACTTC. Translating gives CAWSQGARREQYF. Complete variable domain (other parts from reference TRBV30 and TRBJ2-7): SQTIHQWPATLVQPVGSPLSLECTVEGTSNPNLYWYRQAAGRGLQLLFYSVGIGQISSEVPQNLSASRPQDRQFILSSKKLLLSDSGFYLCAWSQGARREQYFGPGTRLTVT.

The table lists this clone with a few counts. The chain has TRBV6-5 and TRBJ2-7, with TRBD1 matching over 11 bases. The V gene end was trimmed by 6 bases and the J gene end by 5 bases; junction bases not matched to a gene: 3. Germline V CDR1 and CDR2: MNHEY, SVGAGI. This CDR3 is 13 amino acids long. The CDR3 nucleotides are TGTGCCAGCAGAAGGGACAGGGGGAACGAGCAGTACTTC. Translating gives CASRRDRGNEQYF.

This chain connects TRBV6-1 to TRBJ1-3, with D possibly matching TRBD1 (6 bases). V shed 0 bases and J shed 4 bases, with 7 bases lying between them. The CDR3 length is 14 residues. Germline V gene sequence: CDR1 MNHNS, CDR2 SASEGT. The chain's CDR3 is CASSEATGGNTIYF. CDR3 DNA: TGTGCCAGCAGTGAAGCAACAGGGGGAAACACCATATATTTT.

This chain uses TRBV5-1 with TRBJ2-1, with 12 nucleotides matching TRBD2. The CDR3 extends over 16 amino acids. The germline V gene has CDR1 SGHRS and CDR2 YFSETQ. V was pared by 4 bases and J by 4 bases, with 6 bases of the junction left unmatched. In DNA form, the CDR3 reads TGCGCCAGCAGCCACCTAGCGGGGGGGACTTACAATGAGCAGTTCTTC. Translating gives CASSHLAGGTYNEQFF.

V is TRBV10-3 and J is TRBJ2-7; TRBD1 agrees at 7 bases. Germline-derived CDR1 and CDR2 are ENHRY and SYGVKD. The CDR3 length is 14 residues. Trimming removed 6 bases from V and 0 bases from J; junction bases left unmatched: 5. Here the CDR3 reads CAIRGDSRSYEQYV. The CDR3 region has the DNA TGTGCCATCAGGGGGGACAGCCGCTCCTACGAGCAGTACGTC.

The V gene is TRBV28, the J gene TRBJ1-5; unclear D gene. CDR1 and CDR2 (germline): MDHEN, SYDVKM. CDR3 length equals 15 residues. Trimming shortened V by 1 base and J by 6 bases, and 13 bases separated the two germline ends. Here the CDR3 DNA reads TGTGCCAGCAGTTTATTAGTGGACGGACTTCAGCCCCAGCATTTT. Translating it yields CASSLLVDGLQPQHF.

This clone was observed a single time. The chain links TRBV28 to TRBJ2-5, with TRBD1 matching over 8 bases. The CDR3 runs 16 residues. V shed 3 bases and J 5 bases; nucleotides not matched to a gene: 11. Per germline, CDR1 MDHEN and CDR2 SYDVKM. DNA of the CDR3: TGTGCCAGCAGTTTCCTCCCGACAGGGGCCAGGGAGACCCAGTACTTC. This codes for CASSFLPTGARETQYF.

The genes are TRBV7-9 and TRBJ1-3, with TRBD1 matching 7 bases. Germline V gene lookup returns CDR1 SEHNR and CDR2 FQNEAQ (reference sequence). CDR3 length equals 17 residues. The V and J ends lost 2 bases and 0 bases, in that order; junction bases with no gene match: 7. CDR3 amino acids: CASSLLRGLISGNTIYF. The CDR3 DNA is TGTGCCAGCAGCTTATTGAGGGGGCTGATCTCTGGAAACACCATATATTTT.

This chain joins TRBV27 and TRBJ1-5; D unclear. The CDR3 runs 13 residues. The V gene's germline CDR1 is MNHEY and CDR2 SMNVEV (reference sequence). Deletions cut 5 bases from V and 1 base from J, with 6 bases between. The CDR3 protein is CASSPRSNQPQHF. The DNA of the CDR3 is TGTGCCAGCAGTCCGAGGAGCAATCAGCCCCAGCATTTT.

CDR3 protein: CASSFGESRHEQYF. The CDR3 nucleotides read TGCGCCAGCAGCTTCGGGGAAAGCAGACACGAGCAGTACTTC. The genes are TRBV5-1 and TRBJ2-7; a weak D match, TRBD2 (5 bases). The germline V and J ends were trimmed by 2 bases and 5 bases, with 14 bases remaining between them. The CDR3 spans 14 residues. The germline CDR1 and CDR2 sequences are SGHRS and YFSETQ.

Only one count was recorded for this clone. The rearrangement uses TRBV9 and TRBJ2-3; maybe TRBD1 (5 bases). The CDR3 loop spans 14 amino acids. V shed 0 bases and J shed 4 bases, with 9 bases lying between them. CDR1 is SGDLS and CDR2 is YYNGEE in the germline V gene. The CDR3 region has the DNA TGTGCCAGCAGCGTAGCCAGGGCGGCAGATACGCAGTATTTT. It specifies CASSVARAADTQYF.

The V gene is TRBV19, the J gene TRBJ1-1; D gene ambiguous. CDR3 length: 15 amino acids. V lost 1 base and J 1 base, leaving 10 bases between the germline ends. Germline V CDR1 and CDR2: LNHDA, SQIVND (reference sequence). The CDR3 DNA is TGTGCCAGTAGTATAGGACACGGCCGGAACACTGAAGCTTTCTTT. This gives the protein CASSIGHGRNTEAFF.

The J gene is TRBJ2-5, the V gene TRBV19, with 13 bases aligning to TRBD2. CDR1 and CDR2 (germline): LNHDA, SQIVND (reference sequence). CDR3 length: 17 amino acids. Trimming cost V 4 bases and J 2 bases; bases outside gene matches: 7. The CDR3 loop is CASSTGLAGWVQETQYF. The CDR3, as DNA: TGTGCCAGTAGTACGGGACTAGCGGGATGGGTTCAAGAGACCCAGTACTTC.

The CDR3 DNA sequence: TGCAGCGTTGAAGGAGCGGGGAGCACAGATACGCAGTATTTT. Protein: CSVEGAGSTDTQYF. The chain combines TRBV29-1 with TRBJ2-3; 7 bases match TRBD2. The CDR3 contains 14 residues. The germline gives CDR1 SQVTM, CDR2 ANQGSEA. V lost 1 base, J lost 0 bases, and 1 base stayed unmatched.

Concerning this clone itself: Relative to the germline gene, one junction end is altered; a read error may explain this. The rearrangement uses TRBV7-7 and TRBJ2-1, with 11 bases identical to TRBD2. Germline V gene lookup returns CDR1 SSHAT and CDR2 FNYEAQ (reference sequence). The CDR3 runs to 15 residues. CDR3 DNA sequence: TGTGCTAGCAGCTTGACTAGCGGGACTAACAATGAGCAGTTCTTC. Amino acid sequence: CASSLTSGTNNEQFF.